The next 21 T cell receptor beta chains were all read from a single sample in a study of blood T cell repertoires in COVID-19. Produced via immunoSEQ multiplex PCR; TCRdb's table is partial and in-frame only. Of 200,000 or so clones listed, 80% to 90% are singletons. The material sequenced was PBMCs or T cells enriched from blood (not recorded which). The receptor source for this set is a woman aged 40 to 49 with acute COVID-19.

The chain carries TRBV6-5 and TRBJ2-5; D might be TRBD1 (6 bases). Germline lookup yields CDR1 MNHEY and CDR2 SVGAGI. The V end lost 4 bases, the J end lost 2 bases, and 17 bases lay between the germline ends. The CDR3 has 16 amino acids. The chain's CDR3 is CASSFKLRTEQETQYF. CDR3 sequence (DNA): TGTGCCAGCAGTTTTAAACTCCGGACAGAGCAAGAGACCCAGTACTTC.

The J gene is TRBJ2-3, the V gene TRBV24-1; TRBD2 might be the D (5 bases). V was shortened by 9 bases and J by 6 bases, with 12 bases between the two germline ends. This CDR3 spans 12 amino acids. CDR1 is KGHDR, CDR2 SFDVKD, per germline. The chain's CDR3 is CATSEESDTQYF. Written as DNA, the CDR3 is TGTGCCACCTCGGAGGAATCGGATACGCAGTATTTT.

The chain recombines TRBV5-1 with TRBJ1-3, with 7 bases matching TRBD1. V gave up 4 bases and J gave up 4 bases; unmatched junction bases: 8. Per germline, CDR1 SGHRS and CDR2 YFSETQ. CDR3 length: 15 amino acids. CDR3 residues: CASSHQGEWGNTIYF. CDR3 in DNA: TGCGCCAGCAGCCACCAGGGGGAATGGGGAAACACCATATATTTT.

This clone has only one observation. V gene TRBV7-9 combines with J gene TRBJ2-3; TRBD2 might be the D (5 bases). CDR3 length: 16 residues. The germline V and J ends were trimmed by 9 bases and 0 bases, with 19 bases remaining between them. The V gene's germline CDR1 is SEHNR and CDR2 FQNEAQ (reference sequence). The CDR3 region has the DNA TGTGCCAGTCGTGGTCTGGCGGGCGTTAGCACAGATACGCAGTATTTT. Translation: CASRGLAGVSTDTQYF.

The rearrangement uses TRBV18 and TRBJ1-2; the D gene is possibly TRBD1 (5 bases). V lost 5 bases to trimming and J lost 1 base, with 11 bases between them. The CDR3 length is 14 residues. Germline loops: CDR1 KGHSH, CDR2 LQKENI. The chain's CDR3 is CASSDSRFNYGYTF. CDR3 coding DNA: TGTGCCAGCTCAGACAGCAGATTTAACTATGGCTACACCTTC.

The rearrangement uses TRBV15 and TRBJ2-5; the match to TRBD1 covers 7 bases. V gave up 0 bases and J gave up 4 bases; unmatched junction bases: 8. Germline lookup yields CDR1 LNHNV and CDR2 YYDKDF (reference sequence). The CDR3 sequence is 16 residues long. CDR3: CATSRDLTGRTETQYF. The CDR3 DNA reads TGTGCCACCAGCAGAGATTTGACAGGGAGAACAGAGACCCAGTACTTC.

This rearrangement joins TRBV2 to TRBJ1-2, with D maybe TRBD1 (6 bases). The CDR3 length is 13 residues. Per germline, CDR1 SNHLY and CDR2 FYNNEI. Trimming cost V 6 bases and J 2 bases, with 10 bases left between them. In nucleotides, the CDR3 is TGTGCCAGCAGCGGACAGAAAAACTATGGCTACACCTTC. This translates into CASSGQKNYGYTF. Complete variable domain (other parts from reference TRBV2 and TRBJ1-2): EPEVTQTPSHQVTQMGQEVILRCVPISNHLYFYWYRQILGQKVEFLVSFYNNEISEKSEIFDDQFSVERPDGSNFTLKIRSTKLEDSAMYFCASSGQKNYGYTFGSGTRLTVV.

The chain employs TRBV5-1 and TRBJ2-3, with 9 nucleotides matching TRBD2. Germline lookup yields CDR1 SGHRS and CDR2 YFSETQ. This CDR3 region has 16 residues. With 0 bases clipped from V and 6 bases from J, the junction kept 8 bases outside the gene matches. CDR3 sequence (DNA): TGCGCCAGCAGCTTGGCCTCTAGCGGGATGGGGGATACGCAGTATTTT. It specifies CASSLASSGMGDTQYF.

This clone was counted once. This rearrangement joins TRBV29-1 to TRBJ2-1; D is undetermined. From germline, CDR1 is SQVTM and CDR2 ANQGSEA. Trimming shortened V by 7 bases and J by 5 bases, and 6 bases separated the two germline ends. This CDR3 is built from 10 residues. Written as DNA, the CDR3 is TGCAGCGGTAGTAACAATGAGCAGTTCTTC. Protein sequence: CSGSNNEQFF.

The CDR3 here is CASSLFADTQYF. In DNA form, the CDR3 reads TGTGCCAGCAGCCTATTTGCAGATACGCAGTATTTT. The chain joins TRBV3-1 (or the pseudogene TRBV3-2) to TRBJ2-3; D is unclear. Trimming cost V 4 bases and J 4 bases, with 6 bases left between them. CDR3 length equals 12 residues. Germline CDR1 and CDR2: LGHDT and YNNKEL (reference sequence).

The genes are TRBV5-4 and TRBJ2-7; maybe TRBD2 (6 bases). The germline CDR1 and CDR2 sequences are SGHNT and YYREEE (reference sequence). This CDR3 is 15 amino acids long. V lost 4 bases, J lost 1 base, and 15 bases lay in between. DNA of the CDR3: TGTGCCAGCAGCCCCGGGATAGCGGTTTCCTACGAGCAGTACTTC. Translation: CASSPGIAVSYEQYF.

The V gene is TRBV7-9, the J gene TRBJ2-5, with TRBD1 identical over 9 bases. With 5 bases clipped from V and 3 bases from J, the junction kept 7 bases outside the gene matches. Germline V gene data show CDR1 as SEHNR and CDR2 as FQNEAQ (reference sequence). The CDR3 is made up of 15 amino acids. CDR3 coding DNA: TGTGCCAGCAGCCCCACGGGACAGGGCAAAGAGACCCAGTACTTC. Its translation is CASSPTGQGKETQYF. The full variable domain, completed using reference TRBV7-9 and TRBJ2-5, is DTGVSQNPRHKITKRGQNVTFRCDPISEHNRLYWYRQTLGQGPEFLTYFQNEAQLEKSRLLSDRFSAERPKGSFSTLEIQRTEQGDSAMYLCASSPTGQGKETQYFGPGTRLLVL.

The rearrangement uses TRBV3-1 (or the pseudogene TRBV3-2) and TRBJ2-3; the D gene is possibly TRBD2 (5 bases). This CDR3 is built from 14 residues. The germline V and J ends were trimmed by 4 bases and 4 bases, with 12 bases remaining between them. The germline V gene has CDR1 LGHDT and CDR2 YNNKEL (reference sequence). CDR3 sequence: CASSRGLFPDTQYF. The CDR3 DNA reads as TGTGCCAGCAGCCGCGGACTTTTCCCAGATACGCAGTATTTT.

The chain recombines TRBV5-4 with TRBJ2-1; possibly TRBD1 for D (6 bases). V lost 4 bases and J 3 bases, leaving 17 bases between the germline ends. Germline CDR1 reads SGHNT; CDR2 reads YYREEE (reference sequence). The CDR3 runs to 16 residues. CDR3 protein: CASSTPPGHVYNEQFF. In DNA, the CDR3 is TGTGCCAGCAGCACCCCCCCGGGACACGTCTACAATGAGCAGTTCTTC.

A single count supports this clone. The chain employs TRBV11-2 and TRBJ2-7, with D possibly TRBD2 on 6 matching bases. The V end lost 5 bases, the J end lost 6 bases, and 11 bases lay between the germline ends. In germline, CDR1 is SGHAT, CDR2 FQNNGV. This CDR3 has 12 residues. The CDR3: CASSPRGGEQYF. CDR3 nucleotide sequence: TGTGCCAGCAGCCCACGGGGAGGCGAGCAGTACTTC.

The gene calls are TRBV6-5 and TRBJ2-2; 9 nucleotides match TRBD1. This CDR3 is built from 14 residues. CDR1 is MNHEY and CDR2 is SVGAGI in the germline V gene. After removal of 6 bases from V and 6 bases from J, the junction contained 5 bases not matched to a gene. For the CDR3, the DNA is TGTGCCAGCAGCCGGGACAGGGCGGCCGGGGAGCTGTTTTTT. It codes for CASSRDRAAGELFF.

The chain links TRBV27 to TRBJ1-2; D unclear. This CDR3 spans 15 amino acids. The V end was cut by 2 bases, the J end by 4 bases, with 14 bases between. CDR1 is MNHEY and CDR2 is SMNVEV in the germline V gene (reference sequence). The CDR3 here is CASSLKGSGVYGYTF. The CDR3 DNA sequence: TGTGCCAGCAGTTTAAAGGGCAGCGGAGTCTATGGCTACACCTTC.

The rearrangement links TRBV6-2 or TRBV6-3 to TRBJ2-2; 8 nucleotides align to TRBD2. There are 16 residues in the CDR3. The germline V gene has CDR1 MNHEY and CDR2 SVGEGT. Trimming cost V 8 bases and J 1 base; bases outside gene matches: 9. CDR3 sequence: CASGPQREMNTGELFF. The CDR3 coding sequence is TGTGCCAGCGGCCCTCAGCGGGAGATGAACACCGGGGAGCTGTTTTTT.

The chain uses TRBV7-2 and TRBJ2-3; TRBD2 is a possible D gene (5 bases). This CDR3 comprises 16 residues. V was clipped by 2 bases and J by 4 bases, with 16 bases between them. Germline V CDR1 and CDR2: SGHTA, FQGNSA. CDR3 nucleotide sequence: TGTGCCAGCAGCTTAAATCCGCGGGTTGGAGCAGATACGCAGTATTTT. Translated, it gives CASSLNPRVGADTQYF.

This chain joins TRBV5-1 and TRBJ2-4, with TRBD2 matching over 8 bases. Germline CDR1 SGHRS, CDR2 YFSETQ. Trimming at V came to 6 bases and at J to 8 bases, leaving 7 bases not matched to a gene. The CDR3 sequence is 13 residues long. CDR3 loop: CASKVREGDIQYF. The CDR3, as DNA: TGCGCCAGCAAGGTCCGGGAGGGGGACATTCAGTACTTC.

This clone was found once. CDR3 DNA sequence: TGTGCCAGCTCCAGGGACTACTATGGCTACACCTTC. Amino acid sequence: CASSRDYYGYTF. This rearrangement joins TRBV6-5 to TRBJ1-2, with D tentatively TRBD1 (5 bases). The CDR3 is 12 residues long. V dropped 8 bases and J dropped 3 bases, with 10 bases sitting between them. The germline V gene encodes CDR1 MNHEY and CDR2 SVGAGI.